This T cell receptor beta chain was identified during a study of STAT5B mutations in CD4+ large granular lymphocyte leukemia. CDR3 length: 15 amino acids. Trimming took off 5 bases at V and 6 bases at J, with 17 bases between the two ends. The V gene's germline CDR1 is MDHEN and CDR2 SYDVKM. This clone was seen a handful of times. Clones were sequenced by immunoSEQ multiplex PCR, and TCRdb holds only the in-frame ones, with some missing. The sample shows 45,000 or so clones, just over 85% of them seen only once. The receptor was derived from a human donor in good health. The chain joins TRBV28 to TRBJ2-1; a weak D match, TRBD2 (5 bases). The source material was CD4+ T cells from blood buffy coats. CDR3 in DNA: TGTGCCAGCAGTCCGCGGAGGATTAGAGGCAATGAGCAGTTCTTC. Translating gives CASSPRRIRGNEQFF. The whole variable domain, remainder taken from reference TRBV28 and TRBJ2-1, is DVKVTQSSRYLVKRTGEKVFLECVQDMDHENMFWYRQDPGLGLRLIYFSYDVKMKEKGDIPEGYSVSREKKERFSLILESASTNQTSMYLCASSPRRIRGNEQFFGPGTRLTVL.